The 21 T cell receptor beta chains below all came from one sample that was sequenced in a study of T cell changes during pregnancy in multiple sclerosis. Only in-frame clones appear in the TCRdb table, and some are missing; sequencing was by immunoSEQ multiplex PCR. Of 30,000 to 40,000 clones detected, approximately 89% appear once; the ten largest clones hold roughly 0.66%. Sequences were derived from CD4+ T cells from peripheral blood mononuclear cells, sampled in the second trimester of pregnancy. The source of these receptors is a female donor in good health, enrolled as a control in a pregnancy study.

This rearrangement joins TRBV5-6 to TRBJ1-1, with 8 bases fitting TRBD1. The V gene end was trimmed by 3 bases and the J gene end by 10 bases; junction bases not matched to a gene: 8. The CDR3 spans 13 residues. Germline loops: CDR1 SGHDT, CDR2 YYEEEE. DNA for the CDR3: TGTGCCAGCAGCTCGACAGGGGTCCCGGGAGCTTTCTTT. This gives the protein CASSSTGVPGAFF.

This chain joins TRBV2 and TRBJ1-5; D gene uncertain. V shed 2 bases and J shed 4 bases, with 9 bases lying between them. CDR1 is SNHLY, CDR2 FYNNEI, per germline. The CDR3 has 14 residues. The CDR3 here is CASSELKQNQPQHF. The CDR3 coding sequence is TGTGCCAGCAGTGAACTGAAACAAAATCAGCCCCAGCATTTT. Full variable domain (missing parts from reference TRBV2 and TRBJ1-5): EPEVTQTPSHQVTQMGQEVILRCVPISNHLYFYWYRQILGQKVEFLVSFYNNEISEKSEIFDDQFSVERPDGSNFTLKIRSTKLEDSAMYFCASSELKQNQPQHFGDGTRLSIL.

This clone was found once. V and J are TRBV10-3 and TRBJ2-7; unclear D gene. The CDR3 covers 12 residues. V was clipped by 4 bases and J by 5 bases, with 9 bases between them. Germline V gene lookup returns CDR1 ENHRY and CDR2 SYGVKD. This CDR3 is CAISGQTHEQYF. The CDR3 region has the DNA TGTGCCATCAGTGGACAAACCCACGAGCAGTACTTC.

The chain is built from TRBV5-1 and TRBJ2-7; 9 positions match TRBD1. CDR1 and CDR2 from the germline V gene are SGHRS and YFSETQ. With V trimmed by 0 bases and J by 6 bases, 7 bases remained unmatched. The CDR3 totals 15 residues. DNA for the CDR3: TGCGCCAGCAGCTTGGCAGGGACAGGGTTTGGCGAGCAGTACTTC. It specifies CASSLAGTGFGEQYF.

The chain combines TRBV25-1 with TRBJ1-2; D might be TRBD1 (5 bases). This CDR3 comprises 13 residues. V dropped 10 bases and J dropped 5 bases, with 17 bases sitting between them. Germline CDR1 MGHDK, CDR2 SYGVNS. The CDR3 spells CATGASGGYGYTF. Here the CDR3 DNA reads TGTGCCACAGGAGCCAGCGGGGGGTATGGCTACACCTTC.

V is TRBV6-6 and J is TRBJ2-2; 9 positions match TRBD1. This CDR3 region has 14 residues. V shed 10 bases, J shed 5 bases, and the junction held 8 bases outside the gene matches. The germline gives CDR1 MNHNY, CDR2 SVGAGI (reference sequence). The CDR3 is CATTGTGRTGELFF. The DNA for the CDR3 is TGTGCCACAACCGGGACAGGGAGGACCGGGGAGCTGTTTTTT.

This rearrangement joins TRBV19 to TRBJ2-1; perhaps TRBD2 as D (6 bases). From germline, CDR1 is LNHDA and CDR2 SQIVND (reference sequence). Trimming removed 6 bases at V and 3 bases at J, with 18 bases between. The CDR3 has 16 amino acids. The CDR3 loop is CASRGRASVDYNEQFF. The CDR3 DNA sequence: TGTGCCAGTAGGGGACGGGCTAGCGTGGACTACAATGAGCAGTTCTTC.

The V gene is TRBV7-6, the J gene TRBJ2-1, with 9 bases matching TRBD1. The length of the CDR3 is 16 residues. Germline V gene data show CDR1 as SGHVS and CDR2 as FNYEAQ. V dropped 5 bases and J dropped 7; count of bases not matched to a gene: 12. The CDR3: CASSTRQGVGLNEQFF. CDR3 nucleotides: TGTGCCAGCAGCACACGACAGGGGGTTGGCCTTAATGAGCAGTTCTTC.

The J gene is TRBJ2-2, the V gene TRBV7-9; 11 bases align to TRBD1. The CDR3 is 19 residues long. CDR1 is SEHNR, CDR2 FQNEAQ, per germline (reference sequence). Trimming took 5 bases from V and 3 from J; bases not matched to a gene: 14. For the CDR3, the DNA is TGTGCCAGCAGCCGCCGCCGTCACCGGGACAGGGGGGACACCGGGGAGCTGTTTTTT. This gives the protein CASSRRRHRDRGDTGELFF.

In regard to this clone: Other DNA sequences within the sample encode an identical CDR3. CDR3 region: CASSPGQGDGYTF. Here the CDR3 DNA reads TGTGCCAGCTCACCGGGACAGGGAGATGGCTACACCTTC. The rearrangement uses TRBV18 and TRBJ1-2; TRBD1 agrees at 9 bases. V dropped 3 bases and J dropped 6; count of bases not matched to a gene: 2. The CDR3 is made up of 13 amino acids. Germline lookup yields CDR1 KGHSH and CDR2 LQKENI.

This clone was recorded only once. CDR3 sequence: CASSLLSRGVEQYF. CDR3 nucleotide sequence: TGTGCCAGCAGCTTATTATCCAGGGGAGTCGAGCAGTACTTC. The chain is built from TRBV11-2 and TRBJ2-7; possibly TRBD1 for D (6 bases). From germline, CDR1 is SGHAT and CDR2 FQNNGV. The CDR3 has 14 amino acids. The V end was cut by 2 bases, the J end by 6 bases, with 14 bases between.

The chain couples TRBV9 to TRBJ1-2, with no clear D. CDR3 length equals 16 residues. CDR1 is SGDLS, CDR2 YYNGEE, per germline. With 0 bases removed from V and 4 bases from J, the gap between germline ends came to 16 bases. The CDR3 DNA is TGTGCCAGCAGCGTAGCCCTCAACGACCGGGGCTATGGCTACACCTTC. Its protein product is CASSVALNDRGYGYTF.

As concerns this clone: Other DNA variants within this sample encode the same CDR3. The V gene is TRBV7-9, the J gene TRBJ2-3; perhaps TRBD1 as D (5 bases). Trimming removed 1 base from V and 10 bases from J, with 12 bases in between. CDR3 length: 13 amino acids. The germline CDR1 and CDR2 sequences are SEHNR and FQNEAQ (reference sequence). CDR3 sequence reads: CASSLGSQGAQYF. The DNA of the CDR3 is TGTGCCAGCAGCTTAGGCAGCCAGGGTGCGCAGTATTTT.

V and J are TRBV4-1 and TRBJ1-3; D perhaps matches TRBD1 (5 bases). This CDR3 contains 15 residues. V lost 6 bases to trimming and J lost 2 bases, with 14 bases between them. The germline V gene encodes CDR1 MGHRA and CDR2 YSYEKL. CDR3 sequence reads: CASRDVGRAGNTIYF. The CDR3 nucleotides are TGCGCCAGCAGGGACGTCGGCAGGGCTGGAAACACCATATATTTT.

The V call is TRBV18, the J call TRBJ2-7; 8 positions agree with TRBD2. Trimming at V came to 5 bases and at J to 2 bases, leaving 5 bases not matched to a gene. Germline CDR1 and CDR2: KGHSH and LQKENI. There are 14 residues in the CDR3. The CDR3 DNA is TGTGCCAGCTCAACGGGGGGGATTCCCTACGAGCAGTACTTC. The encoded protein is CASSTGGIPYEQYF.

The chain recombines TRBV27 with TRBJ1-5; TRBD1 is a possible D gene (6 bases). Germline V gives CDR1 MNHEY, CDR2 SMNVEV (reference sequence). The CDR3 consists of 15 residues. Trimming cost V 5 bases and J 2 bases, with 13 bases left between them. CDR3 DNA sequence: TGTGCCAGCAGTGCAGGGGTGCATGGCAATCAGCCCCAGCATTTT. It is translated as CASSAGVHGNQPQHF.

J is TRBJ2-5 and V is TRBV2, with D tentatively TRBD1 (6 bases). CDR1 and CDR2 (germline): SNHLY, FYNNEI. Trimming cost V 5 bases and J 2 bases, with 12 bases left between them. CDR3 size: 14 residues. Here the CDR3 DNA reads TGTGCCAGCAGTCCCCGGGACAATCAAGAGACCCAGTACTTC. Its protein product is CASSPRDNQETQYF.

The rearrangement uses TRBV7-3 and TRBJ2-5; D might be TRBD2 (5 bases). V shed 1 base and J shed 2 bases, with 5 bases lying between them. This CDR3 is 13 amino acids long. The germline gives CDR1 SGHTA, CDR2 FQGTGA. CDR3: CASSLRRQETQYF. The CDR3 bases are TGTGCCAGCAGCTTAAGGAGGCAAGAGACCCAGTACTTC. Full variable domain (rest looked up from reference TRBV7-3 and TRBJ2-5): GAGVSQTPSNKVTEKGKYVELRCDPISGHTALYWYRQSLGQGPEFLIYFQGTGAADDSGLPNDRFFAVRPEGSVSTLKIQRTERGDSAVYLCASSLRRQETQYFGPGTRLLVL.

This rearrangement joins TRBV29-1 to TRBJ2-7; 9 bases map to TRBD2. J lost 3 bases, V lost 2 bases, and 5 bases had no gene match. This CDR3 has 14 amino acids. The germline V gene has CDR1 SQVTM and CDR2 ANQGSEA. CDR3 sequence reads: CSVELAGGRYEQYF. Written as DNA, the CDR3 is TGCAGCGTTGAACTGGCGGGGGGGCGCTACGAGCAGTACTTC.

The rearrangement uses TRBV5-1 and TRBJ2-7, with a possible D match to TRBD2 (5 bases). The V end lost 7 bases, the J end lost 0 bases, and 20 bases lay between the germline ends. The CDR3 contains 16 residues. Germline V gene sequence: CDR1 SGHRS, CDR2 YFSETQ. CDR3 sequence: CASSSGVSVRSYEQYF. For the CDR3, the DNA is TGCGCCAGCTCCTCCGGGGTTTCAGTTCGCTCCTACGAGCAGTACTTC. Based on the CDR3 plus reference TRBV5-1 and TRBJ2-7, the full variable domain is KAGVTQTPRYLIKTRGQQVTLSCSPISGHRSVSWYQQTPGQGLQFLFEYFSETQRNKGNFPGRFSGRQFSNSRSEMNVSTLELGDSALYLCASSSGVSVRSYEQYFGPGTRLTVT.

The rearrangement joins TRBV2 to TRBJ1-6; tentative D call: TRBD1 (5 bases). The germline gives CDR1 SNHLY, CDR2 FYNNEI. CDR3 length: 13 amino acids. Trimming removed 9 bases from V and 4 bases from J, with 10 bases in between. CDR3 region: CASRGEYNSPLHF. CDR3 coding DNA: TGTGCCAGTAGGGGCGAGTATAATTCACCCCTCCACTTT.